A single sample gave rise to the 22 T cell receptor beta chains below, sequenced in a study of T cell repertoires in cytomegalovirus infection. One entry per CDR3 protein, called by TCRdb with MiXCR from the reads. The sample lists 200,000 to 250,000 distinct CDR3 sequences, approximately 24% occurring once. The sequenced sample was CD8+ T cells from PBMCs. These receptors were collected from a human donor in good health (CMV status not recorded). Some clones in this sample may be carry-over from other donors' samples.

This clonotype was found a few times. This chain links TRBV14 with TRBJ2-7; 8 bases map to TRBD2. Germline V CDR1 and CDR2: SGHDN, FVKESK. The CDR3 contains 17 residues. The J segment lost 0 bases and the V segment lost 0 bases, leaving 7 bases of the junction unmatched. CDR3 coding DNA: TGTGCCAGCAGCCAAGATCTATTAGCGGGGAGCTCCTACGAGCAGTACTTC. Protein sequence: CASSQDLLAGSSYEQYF.

This clonotype was detected only a few times. The chain joins TRBV20-1 to TRBJ2-7; 8 bases agree with TRBD1. The germline gives CDR1 DFQATT, CDR2 SNEGSKA (reference sequence). V trimming: 4 bases; J trimming: 3 bases; junction bases outside the gene matches: 5. The CDR3 runs 13 residues. CDR3: CSATGQGLYEQYF. CDR3 DNA sequence: TGCAGTGCTACCGGACAGGGACTCTACGAGCAGTACTTC.

V is TRBV28 and J is TRBJ1-4; 7 nucleotides align to TRBD1. The CDR3 length is 16 residues. The germline V gene has CDR1 MDHEN and CDR2 SYDVKM. V trimming: 6 bases; J trimming: 7 bases; junction bases outside the gene matches: 14. CDR3 DNA sequence: TGTGCCAGCAGCCCATACAGGGGCTCGGCGGGTGAAAAACTGTTTTTT. Its translation: CASSPYRGSAGEKLFF.

A few counts support this clonotype. The DNA of the CDR3 is TGCAGCGTTGACTATTTAGCGGGGGAAGGGACAGATACGCAGTATTTT. Translating it yields CSVDYLAGEGTDTQYF. The chain is built from TRBV29-1 and TRBJ2-3; 9 nucleotides line up with TRBD2. Germline-derived CDR1 and CDR2 are SQVTM and ANQGSEA. V gave up 3 bases and J gave up 3 bases; unmatched junction bases: 10. This CDR3 has 16 residues.

This clonotype has ten or more counts. J is TRBJ2-7 and V is TRBV2; TRBD1 is a possible D gene (6 bases). The CDR3 has 12 amino acids. V shed 6 bases and J shed 3 bases, with 9 bases lying between them. Germline V gene lookup returns CDR1 SNHLY and CDR2 FYNNEI. The CDR3 coding sequence is TGTGCCAGCAGAGGGGGTCGCTACGAGCAGTACTTC. Protein product: CASRGGRYEQYF.

The chain uses TRBV5-6 and TRBJ2-2, with TRBD2 as a possible D gene (6 bases). The CDR3 is 15 amino acids. Deletions cut 4 bases from V and 2 bases from J, with 12 bases between. Germline loops: CDR1 SGHDT, CDR2 YYEEEE. This chain's CDR3 is CASSTGLLNTGELFF. CDR3 bases: TGTGCCAGCAGCACGGGACTTCTCAACACCGGGGAGCTGTTTTTT.

This clonotype was found many times. V and J are TRBV11-1 and TRBJ2-7, with D hard to call. The CDR3 contains 15 residues. V was clipped by 5 bases and J by 3 bases, with 17 bases between them. Germline CDR1 reads SGHAT; CDR2 reads FQDESV (reference sequence). Here the CDR3 DNA reads TGTGCCAGCAGCGACTTAGGATCACCCATCTACGAGCAGTACTTC. Its translation is CASSDLGSPIYEQYF.

This rearrangement joins TRBV20-1 to TRBJ1-1; possible D gene TRBD1, 5 bases. V lost 3 bases, J lost 2 bases, and 13 bases lay in between. Germline CDR1 and CDR2: DFQATT and SNEGSKA (reference sequence). This CDR3 comprises 14 residues. In DNA form, the CDR3 reads TGCAGTGCTAGCCCCCGGACACCAAACACTGAAGCTTTCTTT. It translates to CSASPRTPNTEAFF.

The J gene is TRBJ2-1, the V gene TRBV20-1; D uncertain. V was clipped by 0 bases and J by 5 bases, with 8 bases between them. The CDR3 contains 13 residues. Germline values: CDR1 DFQATT, CDR2 SNEGSKA (reference sequence). CDR3 amino acids: CSARDLGHNEQFF. CDR3 bases: TGCAGTGCTAGAGATCTGGGTCACAATGAGCAGTTCTTC.

This clonotype was counted a few times. The rearrangement joins TRBV19 to TRBJ1-1; no clear D. Germline CDR1 reads LNHDA; CDR2 reads SQIVND (reference sequence). The V gene lost 5 bases and the J gene lost 0 bases, with 13 bases spanning the gap. The CDR3 sequence is 15 residues long. CDR3 loop: CASSADLDLNTEAFF. CDR3 bases: TGTGCCAGTAGTGCTGACTTGGACCTGAACACTGAAGCTTTCTTT.

The CDR3 spells CSARIGQRTDTQYF. Here the CDR3 DNA reads TGCAGTGCTAGAATAGGACAGCGCACAGATACGCAGTATTTT. The chain is built from TRBV20-1 and TRBJ2-3, with D possibly being TRBD1 (6 bases). CDR3 length: 14 residues. The germline gives CDR1 DFQATT, CDR2 SNEGSKA (reference sequence). Between the trimmed V and J ends, which lost 2 bases and 1 base, there was a span of 10 bases.

This chain uses TRBV13 with TRBJ2-2; D is undetermined. Germline CDR1 PRHDT, CDR2 FYEKMQ (reference sequence). The CDR3 is 13 amino acids. Trimming removed 8 bases at V and 6 bases at J, with 13 bases between. CDR3 sequence reads: CASELTSAGELFF. CDR3 DNA: TGTGCCAGCGAATTGACATCTGCCGGGGAGCTGTTTTTT.

J is TRBJ2-1 and V is TRBV24-1; 7 nucleotides agree with TRBD1. Per germline, CDR1 KGHDR and CDR2 SFDVKD. The CDR3 covers 16 residues. V gave up 4 bases and J gave up 2 bases; unmatched junction bases: 7. The chain's CDR3 is CATSEGAGTAYNEQFF. CDR3 coding DNA: TGTGCCACCAGTGAAGGGGCAGGGACAGCCTACAATGAGCAGTTCTTC.

The chain has TRBV28 and TRBJ1-2; TRBD1 matches 7 bases. CDR1 and CDR2 (germline): MDHEN, SYDVKM. V shed 2 bases and J 4 bases; nucleotides not matched to a gene: 7. This CDR3 is 15 amino acids long. The CDR3, as DNA: TGTGCCAGCAGTTTAGAGGGGGCCAGTTTCTATGGCTACACCTTC. It translates to CASSLEGASFYGYTF.

This clonotype was observed at least ten times. This sequence joins TRBV28 and TRBJ1-1; unclear D gene. This CDR3 has 14 amino acids. V dropped 2 bases and J dropped 1 base, with 8 bases sitting between them. Germline V gives CDR1 MDHEN, CDR2 SYDVKM. The CDR3 bases are TGTGCCAGCAGTTTACACGAGACGAACACTGAAGCTTTCTTT. Translation gives CASSLHETNTEAFF.

J is TRBJ2-7 and V is TRBV7-9; D may be TRBD1 (5 bases). Trimming left V 3 bases short and J 3 bases short, with 15 bases between. CDR3 length equals 15 residues. Per germline, CDR1 SEHNR and CDR2 FQNEAQ (reference sequence). In DNA, the CDR3 is TGTGCCAGCAGCTTCTACACCGCCGACAGCTACGAGCAGTACTTC. This encodes CASSFYTADSYEQYF.

This clonotype came up many times. CDR3: CASSFLVAGSTDTQYF. CDR3 coding DNA: TGTGCCAGCAGCTTCCTAGTAGCGGGGAGCACAGATACGCAGTATTTT. The chain combines TRBV7-2 with TRBJ2-3, with 8 bases matching TRBD2. Germline V lookup: CDR1 SGHTA, CDR2 FQGNSA. With V trimmed by 3 bases and J by 0 bases, 5 bases remained unmatched. This CDR3 has 16 residues. The entire variable domain, with the rest obtained from reference TRBV7-2 and TRBJ2-3, is as follows: GAGVSQSPSNKVTEKGKDVELRCDPISGHTALYWYRQSLGQGLEFLIYFQGNSAPDKSGLPSDRFSAERTGGSVSTLTIQRTQQEDSAVYLCASSFLVAGSTDTQYFGPGTRLTVL.

This clonotype was counted only a few times. This chain joins TRBV9 and TRBJ2-2, with D perhaps given as TRBD1 or TRBD2 (6 bases each). Trimming cost V 0 bases and J 5 bases, with 8 bases left between them. The CDR3 spans 14 residues. The germline V gene has CDR1 SGDLS and CDR2 YYNGEE. In DNA form, the CDR3 reads TGTGCCAGCAGCGTAGGAGGGGGGACCGGGGAGCTGTTTTTT. It codes for CASSVGGGTGELFF.

The sample holds a few counts of this clonotype. The V gene is TRBV6-2 or TRBV6-3, the J gene TRBJ1-3, with D unresolved. The CDR3 covers 15 residues. V was shortened by 2 bases and J by 0 bases, with 8 bases between the two germline ends. Germline values: CDR1 MNHEY, CDR2 SVGEGT. The CDR3 DNA sequence: TGTGCCAGCAGTTACGCCCGTCACTCTGGAAACACCATATATTTT. Its translation: CASSYARHSGNTIYF.

This clonotype was seen a handful of times. The chain has TRBV12-5 and TRBJ2-7; no firm D call. The CDR3 totals 13 residues. V was clipped by 1 base and J by 4 bases, with 8 bases between them. CDR1 is LGHNT, CDR2 FRNRAP, per germline. Written as DNA, the CDR3 is TGTGCTAGTGGTTTGGAAAACAGTTACGAGCAGTACTTC. This encodes CASGLENSYEQYF.

This clonotype was detected ten times or more. J is TRBJ2-7 and V is TRBV7-8, with a possible D match to TRBD2 (6 bases). Germline V lookup: CDR1 SGHVS, CDR2 FQNEAQ. The CDR3 extends over 16 amino acids. The V and J ends lost 1 base and 3 bases respectively, with 16 bases between them. The CDR3 is CASSLGQSRTIYEQYF. The CDR3 DNA follows: TGTGCCAGCAGCTTAGGCCAAAGTCGGACTATCTACGAGCAGTACTTC.

The chain recombines TRBV20-1 with TRBJ2-3; TRBD2 matches 7 bases. Germline values: CDR1 DFQATT, CDR2 SNEGSKA (reference sequence). The trim removed 5 bases at V and 3 bases at J, leaving 17 bases unmatched. This CDR3 comprises 17 residues. CDR3 region: CSAGGLGPAGITDTQYF. CDR3 bases: TGCAGTGCTGGGGGACTGGGCCCAGCGGGGATAACAGATACGCAGTATTTT.